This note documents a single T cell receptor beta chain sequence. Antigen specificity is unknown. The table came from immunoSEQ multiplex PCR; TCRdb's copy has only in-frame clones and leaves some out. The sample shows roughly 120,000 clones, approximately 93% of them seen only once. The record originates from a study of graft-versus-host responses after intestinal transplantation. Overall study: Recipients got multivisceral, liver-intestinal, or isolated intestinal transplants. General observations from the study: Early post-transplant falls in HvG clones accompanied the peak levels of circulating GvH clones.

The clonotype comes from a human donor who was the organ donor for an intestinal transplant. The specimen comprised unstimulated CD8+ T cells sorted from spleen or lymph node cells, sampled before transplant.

CDR3 sequence reads: CASTMGFSEQFF. CDR3 in DNA: TGTGCCAGCACGATGGGTTTCAGTGAGCAGTTCTTC. V and J are TRBV6-6 and TRBJ2-1; no firm D call. CDR1 MNHNY and CDR2 SVGAGI come from the germline V gene (reference sequence). V lost 7 bases to trimming and J lost 9 bases, with 13 bases between them. The CDR3 has 12 amino acids.